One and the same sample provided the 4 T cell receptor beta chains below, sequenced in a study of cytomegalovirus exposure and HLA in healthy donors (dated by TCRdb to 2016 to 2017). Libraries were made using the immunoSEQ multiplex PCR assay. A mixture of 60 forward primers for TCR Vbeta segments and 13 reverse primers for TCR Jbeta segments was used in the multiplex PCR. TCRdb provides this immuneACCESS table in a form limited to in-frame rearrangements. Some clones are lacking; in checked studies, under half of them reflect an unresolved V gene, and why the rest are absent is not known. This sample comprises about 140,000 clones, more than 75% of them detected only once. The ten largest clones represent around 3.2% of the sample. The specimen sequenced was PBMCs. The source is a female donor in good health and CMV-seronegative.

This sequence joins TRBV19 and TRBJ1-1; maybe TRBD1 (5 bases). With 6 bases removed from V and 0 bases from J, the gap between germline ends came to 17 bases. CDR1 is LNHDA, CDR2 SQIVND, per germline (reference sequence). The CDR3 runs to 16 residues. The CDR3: CASRQPRQSLNTEAFF. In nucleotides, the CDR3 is TGTGCCAGTAGACAGCCCCGACAGAGTTTGAACACTGAAGCTTTCTTT.

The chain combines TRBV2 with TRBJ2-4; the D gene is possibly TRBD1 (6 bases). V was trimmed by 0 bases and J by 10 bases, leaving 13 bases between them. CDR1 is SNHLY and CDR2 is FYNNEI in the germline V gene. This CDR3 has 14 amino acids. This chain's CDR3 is CASSEARGRGIQYF. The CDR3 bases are TGTGCCAGCAGTGAAGCCAGAGGAAGGGGGATTCAGTACTTC.

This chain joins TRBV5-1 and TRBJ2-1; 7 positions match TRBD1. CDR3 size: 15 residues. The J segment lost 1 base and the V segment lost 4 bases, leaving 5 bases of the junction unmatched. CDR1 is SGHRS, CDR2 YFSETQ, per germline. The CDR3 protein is CASSTQQGSYNEQFF. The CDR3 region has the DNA TGCGCCAGCAGCACCCAACAGGGGTCCTACAATGAGCAGTTCTTC.

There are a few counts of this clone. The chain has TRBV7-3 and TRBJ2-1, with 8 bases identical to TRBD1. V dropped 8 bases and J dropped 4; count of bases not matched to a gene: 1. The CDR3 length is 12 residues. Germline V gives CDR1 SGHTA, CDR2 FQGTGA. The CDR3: CASGQGYNEQFF. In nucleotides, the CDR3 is TGTGCCAGCGGACAGGGTTACAATGAGCAGTTCTTC.